This passage covers 16 T cell receptor beta chains from one sample sequenced in a study of blood T cells in healthy people across ages. A second PCR of roughly 7 to 11 cycles used a sample-barcoded 5' primer and a J-beta primer mix. TCRdb re-derived calls from the 5' RACE reads in MiXCR, one entry per CDR3 protein. The data show approximately 490,000 distinct CDR3 sequences, with nearly 25% seen just once and roughly 9.4% held by the top ten. The sample was also reused in another study, on T cells of mothers and their children.

The sample taken for sequencing was blood. The receptors shown here come from a boy between 5 and 17 years old in good health.

This clonotype showed up just a few times. This chain links TRBV6-2 or TRBV6-3 with TRBJ2-1; tentatively, D is TRBD2 (5 bases). Trimming removed 6 bases from V and 9 bases from J, with 18 bases in between. This CDR3 comprises 14 residues. Germline values: CDR1 MNHEY, CDR2 SVGEGT. The CDR3 DNA sequence: TGTGCCAGCAGCCTACCGTCGACTGGAGGTGAGCAGTTCTTC. It encodes CASSLPSTGGEQFF.

This clonotype was found many times. This chain joins TRBV28 and TRBJ1-1; D gene unclear. Germline V gene lookup returns CDR1 MDHEN and CDR2 SYDVKM. Trimming took off 4 bases at V and 0 bases at J, with 12 bases between the two ends. The CDR3 runs to 15 residues. The CDR3 region is CASSSSWGLNTEAFF. CDR3 nucleotide sequence: TGTGCCAGCAGTTCGTCGTGGGGTCTGAACACTGAAGCTTTCTTT.

This clonotype was counted a few times. This chain uses TRBV7-8 with TRBJ2-6; 8 bases line up with TRBD1. This CDR3 spans 18 amino acids. Losses at the gene ends were 5 bases for V and 0 bases for J; bases not matched to a gene: 9. Germline V gene lookup returns CDR1 SGHVS and CDR2 FQNEAQ. CDR3 DNA: TGTGCCAGCAGCGGTCGGACAGGGCGGGACTCTGGGGCCAACGTCCTGACTTTC. This sequence encodes CASSGRTGRDSGANVLTF.

This clonotype was observed a handful of times. V gene TRBV6-1 combines with J gene TRBJ2-6, with TRBD2 as a possible D gene (6 bases). Trimming left V 6 bases short and J 0 bases short, with 15 bases between. This CDR3 contains 17 residues. Germline V gene sequence: CDR1 MNHNS, CDR2 SASEGT. The CDR3 region is CASRRRGLASGANVLTF. The CDR3 DNA follows: TGTGCCAGCAGGAGGCGGGGACTTGCCTCTGGGGCCAACGTCCTGACTTTC.

This clonotype was recorded a few times. The genes are TRBV5-6 and TRBJ1-1; 7 positions match TRBD1. V shed 1 base and J 0 bases; nucleotides not matched to a gene: 6. Germline loops: CDR1 SGHDT, CDR2 YYEEEE. This CDR3 has 16 amino acids. CDR3 amino acids: CASSLHRGWVNTEAFF. DNA of the CDR3: TGTGCCAGCAGCTTGCACAGGGGTTGGGTGAACACTGAAGCTTTCTTT.

In its sample, this clonotype was seen a few times. This chain uses TRBV27 with TRBJ2-3, with D possibly matching TRBD2 (5 bases). This CDR3 region has 15 residues. Trimming pared 3 bases from V and 2 bases from J, leaving 12 bases between. Germline V CDR1 and CDR2: MNHEY, SMNVEV (reference sequence). For the CDR3, the DNA is TGTGCCAGCAGTTTCTTAGCGAGCTCCACAGATACGCAGTATTTT. Translated: CASSFLASSTDTQYF.

This sequence joins TRBV7-9 and TRBJ2-5; D possibly uses TRBD1 or TRBD2 (6 bases each). The germline V gene has CDR1 SEHNR and CDR2 FQNEAQ (reference sequence). V shed 1 base and J shed 4 bases, with 13 bases lying between them. The CDR3 has 15 amino acids. CDR3 protein: CASSLGPEGGETQYF. In DNA form, the CDR3 reads TGTGCCAGCAGCTTAGGCCCGGAGGGGGGAGAGACCCAGTACTTC.

This chain joins TRBV7-8 and TRBJ2-2, with unresolved D. Trimming pared 5 bases from V and 0 bases from J, leaving 7 bases between. This CDR3 contains 14 residues. Germline V CDR1 and CDR2: SGHVS, FQNEAQ. The CDR3 spells CASSLDTNTGELFF. CDR3 coding DNA: TGTGCCAGCAGCCTAGACACGAACACCGGGGAGCTGTTTTTT. The full variable domain, with the rest looked up from reference TRBV7-8 and TRBJ2-2, is GAGVSQSPRYKVAKRGQDVALRCDPISGHVSLFWYQQALGQGPEFLTYFQNEAQLDKSGLPSDRFFAERPEGSVSTLKIQRTQQEDSAVYLCASSLDTNTGELFFGEGSRLTVL.

V is TRBV12-3 or TRBV12-4 and J is TRBJ2-3; possibly TRBD1 for D (6 bases). The CDR3 spans 16 residues. V was trimmed by 0 bases and J by 4 bases, leaving 14 bases between them. CDR3 protein: CASSLALGTRSDTQYF. The CDR3 DNA sequence: TGTGCCAGCAGTTTAGCTCTAGGGACAAGATCAGATACGCAGTATTTT.

This clonotype was recorded a few times. The chain recombines TRBV5-1 with TRBJ2-1; D tentatively fits TRBD1 or TRBD2 (6 bases each). V was pared by 4 bases and J by 7 bases, with 18 bases between. The CDR3 length is 15 residues. Germline CDR1 reads SGHRS; CDR2 reads YFSETQ. The CDR3 nucleotides read TGCGCCAGCAGCGATGGCGGGACAAACAATAATGAGCAGTTCTTC. It encodes CASSDGGTNNNEQFF. The full variable domain, rest sourced from reference TRBV5-1 and TRBJ2-1, is KAGVTQTPRYLIKTRGQQVTLSCSPISGHRSVSWYQQTPGQGLQFLFEYFSETQRNKGNFPGRFSGRQFSNSRSEMNVSTLELGDSALYLCASSDGGTNNNEQFFGPGTRLTVL.

This clonotype was counted between two and nine times. This chain uses TRBV7-2 with TRBJ1-1; D unresolved. Germline CDR1 reads SGHTA; CDR2 reads FQGNSA. This CDR3 comprises 14 residues. V was clipped by 7 bases and J by 3 bases, with 15 bases between them. CDR3 in amino acids: CASIYSLVDTEAFF. In DNA form, the CDR3 reads TGTGCCAGCATCTACTCTTTGGTGGACACTGAAGCTTTCTTT.

The genes are TRBV3-1 and TRBJ2-3, with 12 positions matching TRBD2. The CDR3 has 16 residues. V lost 5 bases to trimming and J lost 8 bases; unmatched junction nucleotides: 11. Germline CDR1 LGHDT, CDR2 YNNKEL (reference sequence). This CDR3 is CASSTRTSGIHSTQYF. In DNA, the CDR3 is TGTGCCAGCAGCACACGGACTAGCGGGATCCACAGTACGCAGTATTTT.

This clonotype was found a few times. The rearrangement uses TRBV4-3 and TRBJ1-2; the D gene is possibly TRBD1 (5 bases). The CDR3 is made up of 16 amino acids. The germline gives CDR1 LGHNA, CDR2 YSLEER. Trimming removed 1 base at V and 8 bases at J, with 20 bases between. The CDR3 sequence: CASSQVFPEGLLGYTF. CDR3 nucleotide sequence: TGCGCCAGCAGCCAAGTTTTCCCTGAGGGGCTTTTAGGCTACACCTTC.

This chain uses TRBV4-1 with TRBJ2-7, with D unclear. This CDR3 contains 14 residues. Trimming shortened V by 1 base and J by 2 bases, and 9 bases separated the two germline ends. Germline V gene data show CDR1 as MGHRA and CDR2 as YSYEKL. The CDR3: CASSQVGTPYEQYF. The CDR3 DNA sequence: TGCGCCAGCAGCCAAGTGGGAACCCCCTACGAGCAGTACTTC.

A few counts support this clonotype. One end of the junction varies from germline; a read error may be responsible. The CDR3 region has the DNA TGTGCCAACAGCTTAGCTGTAGCGGGAGGCCACGAGCAGTACTTC. Its protein is CANSLAVAGGHEQYF. The rearrangement links TRBV7-2 to TRBJ2-7; 10 nucleotides match TRBD2. The CDR3 is 15 residues long. CDR1 and CDR2 from the germline V gene are SGHTA and FQGNSA.

This sequence joins TRBV3-1 and TRBJ2-2; tentatively, D is TRBD1 (6 bases). The CDR3 is 16 amino acids. V lost 0 bases, J lost 5 bases, and 13 bases lay in between. Germline assignment: CDR1 LGHDT and CDR2 YNNKEL (reference sequence). CDR3 sequence (DNA): TGTGCCAGCAGCCAAGATAGGAGAAGGGGGACCGGGGAGCTGTTTTTT. It translates to CASSQDRRRGTGELFF.